Listed below are T cell receptor beta chains from one sample, sequenced in a study of beta chain features in type 1 diabetes. TCRdb's copy holds only in-frame clones and misses some; the assay was immunoSEQ multiplex PCR. This sample has around 300,000 clones, with around 15% found just once. The material sequenced was central memory CD4+ T cells from blood. These receptors were taken from a young man in good health. CDR3s include the opening cysteine and the closing phenylalanine or tryptophan. Rows may omit the clone size; those that give it use once, few, many or a size class.

clone_size v_call cdr3_aa
. TRBV6-6 CASSGIGTGLNQPQHF
few TRBV19 CASSTQVYSTDTQYF
few TRBV20-1 CSAGTVIEQFF
. TRBV6-1 CASSVGGSYNSPLHF
. TRBV10-3 CAISGTFGELFF
many TRBV7-2 CASSFAVEQYF
many TRBV30 CAWSPGQGNADTQYF
few TRBV6-5 CASGRSSGANVLTF
. TRBV4-2 CASATENRGSYGYTF
. TRBV27 CASSFQRQGAMNTEAFF